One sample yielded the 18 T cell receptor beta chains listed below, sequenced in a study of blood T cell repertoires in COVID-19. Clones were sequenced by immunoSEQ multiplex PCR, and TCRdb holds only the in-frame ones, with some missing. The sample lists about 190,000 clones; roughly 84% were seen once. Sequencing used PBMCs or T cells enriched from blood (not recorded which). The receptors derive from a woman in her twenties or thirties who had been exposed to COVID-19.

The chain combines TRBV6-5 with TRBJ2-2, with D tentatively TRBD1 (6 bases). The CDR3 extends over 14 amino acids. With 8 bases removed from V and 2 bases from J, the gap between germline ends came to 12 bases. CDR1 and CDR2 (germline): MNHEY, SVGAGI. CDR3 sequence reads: CASDARGNTGELFF. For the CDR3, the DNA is TGTGCCAGCGATGCCAGGGGTAACACCGGGGAGCTGTTTTTT.

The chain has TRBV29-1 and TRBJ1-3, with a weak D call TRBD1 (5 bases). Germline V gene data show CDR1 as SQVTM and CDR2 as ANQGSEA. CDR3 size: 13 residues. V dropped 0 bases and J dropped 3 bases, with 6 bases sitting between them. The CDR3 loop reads CSVEDDSGNTIYF. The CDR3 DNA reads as TGCAGCGTTGAAGATGACAGTGGAAACACCATATATTTT.

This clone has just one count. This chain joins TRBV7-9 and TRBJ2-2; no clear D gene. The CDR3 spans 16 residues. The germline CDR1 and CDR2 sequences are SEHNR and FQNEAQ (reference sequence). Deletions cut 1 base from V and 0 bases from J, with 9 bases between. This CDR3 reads CASSLVFGSNTGELFF. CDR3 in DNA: TGTGCCAGCAGCTTAGTTTTCGGGTCGAACACCGGGGAGCTGTTTTTT. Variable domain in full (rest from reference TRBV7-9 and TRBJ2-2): DTGVSQNPRHKITKRGQNVTFRCDPISEHNRLYWYRQTLGQGPEFLTYFQNEAQLEKSRLLSDRFSAERPKGSFSTLEIQRTEQGDSAMYLCASSLVFGSNTGELFFGEGSRLTVL.

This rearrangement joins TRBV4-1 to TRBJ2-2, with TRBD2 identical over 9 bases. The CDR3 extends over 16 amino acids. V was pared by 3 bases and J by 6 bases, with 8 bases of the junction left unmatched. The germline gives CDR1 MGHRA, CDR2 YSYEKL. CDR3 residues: CASSQAGLAQPGELFF. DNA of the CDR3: TGCGCCAGCAGCCAGGCGGGACTAGCACAACCCGGGGAGCTGTTTTTT.

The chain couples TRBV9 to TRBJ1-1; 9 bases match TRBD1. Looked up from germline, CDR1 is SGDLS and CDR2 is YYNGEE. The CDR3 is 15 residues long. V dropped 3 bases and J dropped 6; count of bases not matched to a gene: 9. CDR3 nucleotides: TGTGCCAGCAGCGGATCCGGGACAGGGAAGTCTGAAGCTTTCTTT. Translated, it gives CASSGSGTGKSEAFF. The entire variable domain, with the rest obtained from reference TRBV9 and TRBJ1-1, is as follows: DSGVTQTPKHLITATGQRVTLRCSPRSGDLSVYWYQQSLDQGLQFLIQYYNGEERAKGNILERFSAQQFPDLHSELNLSSLELGDSALYFCASSGSGTGKSEAFFGQGTRLTVV.

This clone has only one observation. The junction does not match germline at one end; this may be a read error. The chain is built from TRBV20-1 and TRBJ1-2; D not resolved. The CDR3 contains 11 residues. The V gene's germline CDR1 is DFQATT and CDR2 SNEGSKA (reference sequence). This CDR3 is CSANEPYGYTF. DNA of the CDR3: TGCAGCGCTAACGAGCCCTATGGCTACACCTTC.

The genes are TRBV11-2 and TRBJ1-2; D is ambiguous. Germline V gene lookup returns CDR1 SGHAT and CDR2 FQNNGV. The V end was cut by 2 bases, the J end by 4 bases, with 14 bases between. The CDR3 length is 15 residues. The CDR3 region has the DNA TGTGCCAGCAGCTTAAATACCGAGGGTCCCTATGGCTACACCTTC. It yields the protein CASSLNTEGPYGYTF. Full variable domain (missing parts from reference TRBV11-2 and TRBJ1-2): EAGVAQSPRYKIIEKRQSVAFWCNPISGHATLYWYQQILGQGPKLLIQFQNNGVVDDSQLPKDRFSAERLKGVDSTLKIQPAKLEDSAVYLCASSLNTEGPYGYTFGSGTRLTVV.

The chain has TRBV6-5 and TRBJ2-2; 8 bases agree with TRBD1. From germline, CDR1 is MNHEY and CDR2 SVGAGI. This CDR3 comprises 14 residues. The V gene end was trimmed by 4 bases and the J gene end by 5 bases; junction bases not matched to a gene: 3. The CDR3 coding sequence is TGTGCCAGCAGTTGGCGGACAGGGACCGGGGAGCTGTTTTTT. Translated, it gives CASSWRTGTGELFF.

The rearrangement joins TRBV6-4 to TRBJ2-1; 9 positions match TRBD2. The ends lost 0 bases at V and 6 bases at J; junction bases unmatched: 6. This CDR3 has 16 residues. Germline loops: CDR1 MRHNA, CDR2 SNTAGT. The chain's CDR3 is CASSDSGTSITNEQFF. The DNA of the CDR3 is TGTGCCAGCAGTGACTCCGGGACTAGCATAACCAATGAGCAGTTCTTC.

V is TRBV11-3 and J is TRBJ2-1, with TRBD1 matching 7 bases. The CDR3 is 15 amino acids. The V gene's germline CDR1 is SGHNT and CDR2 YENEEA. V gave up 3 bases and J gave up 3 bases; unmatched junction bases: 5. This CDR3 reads CASSFGDSHYNEQFF. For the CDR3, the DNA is TGTGCCAGCAGCTTCGGGGACAGTCACTACAATGAGCAGTTCTTC.

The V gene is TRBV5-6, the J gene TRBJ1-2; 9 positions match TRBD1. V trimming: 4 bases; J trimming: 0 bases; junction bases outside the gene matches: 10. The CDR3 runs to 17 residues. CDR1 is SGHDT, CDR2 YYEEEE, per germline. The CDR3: CASSGGQGGMSNYGYTF. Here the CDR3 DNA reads TGTGCCAGCAGCGGGGGACAGGGAGGGATGTCTAACTATGGCTACACCTTC.

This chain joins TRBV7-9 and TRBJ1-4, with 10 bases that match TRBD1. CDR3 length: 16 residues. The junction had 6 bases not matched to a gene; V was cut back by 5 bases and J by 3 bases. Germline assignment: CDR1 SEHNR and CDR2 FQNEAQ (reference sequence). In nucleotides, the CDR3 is TGTGCCAGCAGCCCGGGACAGGGGCTATCTAATGAAAAACTGTTTTTT. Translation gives CASSPGQGLSNEKLFF.

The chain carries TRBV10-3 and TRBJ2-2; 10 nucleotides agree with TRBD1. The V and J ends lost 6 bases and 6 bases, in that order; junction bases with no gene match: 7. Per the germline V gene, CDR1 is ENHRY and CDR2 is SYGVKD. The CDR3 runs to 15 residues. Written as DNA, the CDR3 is TGTGCCATCAGAAGACAGGGGGCGCGTCCCGGGGAGCTGTTTTTT. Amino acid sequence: CAIRRQGARPGELFF.

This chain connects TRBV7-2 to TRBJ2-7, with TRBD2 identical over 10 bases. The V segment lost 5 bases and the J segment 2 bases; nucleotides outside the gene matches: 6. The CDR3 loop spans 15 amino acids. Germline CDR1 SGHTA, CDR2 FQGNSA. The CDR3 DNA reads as TGTGCCAGCAGCCCGGGACTAGCGACCGCCTACGAGCAGTACTTC. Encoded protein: CASSPGLATAYEQYF. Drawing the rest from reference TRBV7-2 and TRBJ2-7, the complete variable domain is GAGVSQSPSNKVTEKGKDVELRCDPISGHTALYWYRQSLGQGLEFLIYFQGNSAPDKSGLPSDRFSAERTGGSVSTLTIQRTQQEDSAVYLCASSPGLATAYEQYFGPGTRLTVT.

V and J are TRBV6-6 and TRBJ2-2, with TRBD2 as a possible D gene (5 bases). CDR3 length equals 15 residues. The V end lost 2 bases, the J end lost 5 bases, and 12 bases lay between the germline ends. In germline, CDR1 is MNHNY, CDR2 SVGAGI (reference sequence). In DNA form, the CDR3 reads TGTGCCAGCAGTTACGACTACACGGGTACCGGGGAGCTGTTTTTT. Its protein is CASSYDYTGTGELFF.

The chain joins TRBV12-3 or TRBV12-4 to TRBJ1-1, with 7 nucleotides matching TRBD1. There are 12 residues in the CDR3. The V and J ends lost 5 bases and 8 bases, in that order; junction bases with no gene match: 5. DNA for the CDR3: TGTGCCAGCAGTCGACAGGGCCTGGAAGCTTTCTTT. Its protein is CASSRQGLEAFF.

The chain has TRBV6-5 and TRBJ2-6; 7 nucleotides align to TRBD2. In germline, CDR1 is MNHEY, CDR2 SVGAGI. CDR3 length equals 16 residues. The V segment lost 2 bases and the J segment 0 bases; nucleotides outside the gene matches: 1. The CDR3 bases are TGTGCCAGCAGTTACCGGGGGGTCTCTGGGGCCAACGTCCTGACTTTC. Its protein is CASSYRGVSGANVLTF.

CDR3 residues: CASSPTGQAYYEQYF. In DNA form, the CDR3 reads TGTGCCAGCAGTCCGACAGGGCAGGCTTACTACGAGCAGTACTTC. This chain links TRBV6-2 or TRBV6-3 with TRBJ2-7, with 7 bases aligning to TRBD1. V lost 5 bases to trimming and J lost 3 bases; unmatched junction nucleotides: 10. The length of the CDR3 is 15 residues. Looked up from germline, CDR1 is MNHEY and CDR2 is SVGEGT.